A single sample gave rise to the 12 T cell receptor beta chains below, sequenced in a study of T cell responses to AZD1222 COVID-19 vaccine. The repertoire was sequenced with immunoSEQ multiplex PCR; TCRdb's copy has only in-frame clones and lacks some. Found here are approximately 150,000 clones, approximately 90% of them singletons; the top ten hold 0.85% to 1.1%. Sequences were derived from peripheral blood, sampled 28 days after the second AZD1222 dose. The receptors shown here come from an adult who received the AZD1222 COVID-19 vaccine.

This chain uses TRBV7-2 with TRBJ1-1, with D possibly being TRBD1 (5 bases). This CDR3 spans 13 amino acids. Germline CDR1 is SGHTA and CDR2 is FQGNSA. The germline V and J ends were trimmed by 7 bases and 6 bases, with 15 bases remaining between them. CDR3 DNA sequence: TGTGCCAGCATCCAACTCGGGGACGCTGAAGCTTTCTTT. It translates to CASIQLGDAEAFF.

The chain recombines TRBV6-1 with TRBJ1-4, with a tentative D call TRBD1 (5 bases). Trimming removed 3 bases from V and 7 bases from J, with 15 bases in between. Germline values: CDR1 MNHNS, CDR2 SASEGT. This CDR3 contains 15 residues. The chain's CDR3 is CASSDPRDGIEKLFF. CDR3 DNA sequence: TGTGCCAGCAGTGACCCCAGGGATGGGATTGAAAAACTGTTTTTT.

The chain has TRBV28 and TRBJ1-1; a possible D gene is TRBD1 (5 bases). This CDR3 has 15 amino acids. CDR1 and CDR2 (germline): MDHEN, SYDVKM. Trimming removed 6 bases from V and 1 base from J, with 15 bases in between. CDR3 protein: CASSPPGRWNTEAFF. DNA of the CDR3: TGTGCCAGCAGCCCGCCGGGACGGTGGAACACTGAAGCTTTCTTT.

The V and J genes are TRBV30 and TRBJ2-2, with D perhaps TRBD1 (5 bases). Between the trimmed V and J ends, which lost 5 bases and 0 bases, there was a span of 10 bases. The CDR3 length is 14 residues. The germline gives CDR1 GTSNPN, CDR2 SVGIG (reference sequence). CDR3 loop: CAWERGSNTGELFF. CDR3 DNA: TGTGCCTGGGAAAGGGGCTCGAACACCGGGGAGCTGTTTTTT.

This clone was picked up one time. The gene calls are TRBV6-2 or TRBV6-3 and TRBJ2-1; the D gene is possibly TRBD2 (6 bases). From germline, CDR1 is MNHEY and CDR2 SVGEGT. V lost 4 bases, J lost 5 bases, and 15 bases lay in between. The CDR3 has 15 residues. The chain's CDR3 is CASSSWREFHNEQFF. CDR3 sequence (DNA): TGTGCCAGCAGTTCTTGGAGGGAGTTCCACAATGAGCAGTTCTTC.

Only one count was recorded for this clone. The genes are TRBV4-2 and TRBJ2-7; TRBD2 matches at 7 bases. Germline CDR1 reads LGHNA; CDR2 reads YNFKEQ. Unmatched junction bases numbered 12, after V lost 4 bases and J lost 0 bases. The CDR3 has 17 residues. CDR3 region: CASSPPVGSGASYEQYF. The CDR3 nucleotides are TGTGCCAGCAGCCCTCCTGTGGGGAGCGGGGCCTCCTACGAGCAGTACTTC.

The rearrangement links TRBV3-1 (or the pseudogene TRBV3-2) to TRBJ2-5; D may be TRBD2 (6 bases). V lost 4 bases, J lost 2 bases, and 11 bases lay in between. The CDR3 spans 14 residues. CDR1 and CDR2 from the germline V gene are LGHDT and YNNKEL (reference sequence). In nucleotides, the CDR3 is TGTGCCAGCAGCCCAACGGGACTGCAAGAGACCCAGTACTTC. It specifies CASSPTGLQETQYF.

J is TRBJ1-5 and V is TRBV15; TRBD1 is a possible D gene (5 bases). CDR1 LNHNV and CDR2 YYDKDF come from the germline V gene (reference sequence). The germline V and J ends were trimmed by 3 bases and 2 bases, with 17 bases remaining between them. This CDR3 is 17 amino acids long. This chain's CDR3 is CATSRKGPEGGNQPQHF. The CDR3 nucleotides read TGTGCCACCAGCAGGAAGGGCCCGGAAGGGGGCAATCAGCCCCAGCATTTT.

J is TRBJ1-3 and V is TRBV7-6; 7 bases agree with TRBD1. J lost 0 bases, V lost 5 bases, and 13 bases had no gene match. CDR3 length equals 18 residues. The germline V gene encodes CDR1 SGHVS and CDR2 FNYEAQ. The CDR3 reads CASSPTPSGQFSGNTIYF. The CDR3 DNA reads as TGTGCCAGCAGCCCCACCCCGTCGGGACAGTTCTCTGGAAACACCATATATTTT.

The chain is built from TRBV30 and TRBJ1-1; possibly TRBD1 for D (6 bases). V lost 1 base, J lost 0 bases, and 9 bases lay in between. Germline-derived CDR1 and CDR2 are GTSNPN and SVGIG (reference sequence). The CDR3 loop spans 14 amino acids. The CDR3 region is CAWSGTGMNTEAFF. The DNA of the CDR3 is TGTGCCTGGAGTGGAACAGGGATGAACACTGAAGCTTTCTTT.

This chain joins TRBV5-1 and TRBJ1-1, with D unclear. There are 11 residues in the CDR3. Trimming shortened V by 4 bases and J by 6 bases, and 7 bases separated the two germline ends. Germline CDR1 SGHRS, CDR2 YFSETQ. CDR3 protein: CASSGDSEAFF. DNA for the CDR3: TGCGCCAGCAGCGGAGACTCTGAAGCTTTCTTT.

This clone was counted only a few times. The CDR3 is CASSRASYSYSNQPQHF. Here the CDR3 DNA reads TGCGCCAGCAGCAGGGCCTCCTACAGTTATAGCAATCAGCCCCAGCATTTT. This rearrangement joins TRBV23-1 to TRBJ1-5, with a weak D call TRBD1 (5 bases). TRBV23-1 has ORF status, its function being uncertain. The CDR3 has 17 residues. V was pared by 6 bases and J by 0 bases, with 18 bases between.